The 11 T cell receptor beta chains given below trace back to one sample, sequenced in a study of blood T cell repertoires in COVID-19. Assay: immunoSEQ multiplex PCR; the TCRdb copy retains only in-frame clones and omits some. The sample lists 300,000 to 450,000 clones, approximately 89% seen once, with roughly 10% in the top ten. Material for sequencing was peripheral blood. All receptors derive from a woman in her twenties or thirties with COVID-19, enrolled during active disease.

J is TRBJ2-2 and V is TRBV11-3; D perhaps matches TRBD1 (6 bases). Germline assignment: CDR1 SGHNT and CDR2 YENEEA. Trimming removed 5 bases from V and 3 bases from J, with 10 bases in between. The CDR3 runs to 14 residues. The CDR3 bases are TGTGCCAGCAGCCTCAACAGGGACACCGGGGAGCTGTTTTTT. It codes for CASSLNRDTGELFF.

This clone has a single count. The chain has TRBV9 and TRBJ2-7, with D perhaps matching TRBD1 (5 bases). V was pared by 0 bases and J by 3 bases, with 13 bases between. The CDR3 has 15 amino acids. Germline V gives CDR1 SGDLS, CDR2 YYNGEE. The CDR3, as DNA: TGTGCCAGCAGCGTAGGTGATCAGGGCGGCTACGAGCAGTACTTC. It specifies CASSVGDQGGYEQYF.

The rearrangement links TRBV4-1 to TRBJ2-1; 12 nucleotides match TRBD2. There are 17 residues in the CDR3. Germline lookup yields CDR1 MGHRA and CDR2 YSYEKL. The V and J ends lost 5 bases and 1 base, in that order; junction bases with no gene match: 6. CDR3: CASSASGRAVSYNEQFF. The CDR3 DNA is TGCGCCAGCAGCGCTAGCGGGAGGGCCGTATCCTACAATGAGCAGTTCTTC.

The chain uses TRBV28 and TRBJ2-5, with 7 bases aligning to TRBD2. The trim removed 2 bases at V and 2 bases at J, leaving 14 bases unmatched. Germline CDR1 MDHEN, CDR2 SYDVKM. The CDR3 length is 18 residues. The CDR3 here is CASSLSPREPPFQETQYF. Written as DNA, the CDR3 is TGTGCCAGCAGTTTAAGCCCGCGGGAGCCACCCTTTCAAGAGACCCAGTACTTC.

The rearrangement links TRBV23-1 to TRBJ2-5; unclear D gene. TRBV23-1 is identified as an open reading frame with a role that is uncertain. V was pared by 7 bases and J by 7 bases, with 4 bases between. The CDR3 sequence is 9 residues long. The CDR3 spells CASIRTQYF. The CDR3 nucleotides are TGCGCCAGCATTCGGACCCAGTACTTC.

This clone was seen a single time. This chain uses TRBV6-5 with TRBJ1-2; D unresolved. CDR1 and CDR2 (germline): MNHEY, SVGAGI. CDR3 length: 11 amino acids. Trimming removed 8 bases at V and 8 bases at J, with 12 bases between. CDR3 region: CASGHLRGYTF. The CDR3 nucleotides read TGTGCCAGCGGCCATCTTCGAGGCTACACCTTC.

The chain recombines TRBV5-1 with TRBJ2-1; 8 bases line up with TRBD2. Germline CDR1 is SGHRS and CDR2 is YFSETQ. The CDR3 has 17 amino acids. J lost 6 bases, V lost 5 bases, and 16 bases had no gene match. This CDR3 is CASSPRTGTSGLNEQFF. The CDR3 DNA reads TGCGCCAGCAGTCCTCGAACCGGGACTAGTGGGCTCAATGAGCAGTTCTTC.

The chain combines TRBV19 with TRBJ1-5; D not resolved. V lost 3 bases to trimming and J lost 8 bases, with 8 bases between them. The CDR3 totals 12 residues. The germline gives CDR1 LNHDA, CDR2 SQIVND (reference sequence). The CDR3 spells CASSILREPQHF. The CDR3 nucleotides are TGTGCCAGTAGTATCCTGAGGGAGCCCCAGCATTTT.

The CDR3 loop reads CASSARGETQYF. The CDR3 DNA is TGCGCCAGCAGTGCCAGGGGAGAGACCCAGTACTTC. This rearrangement joins TRBV10-2 to TRBJ2-5; possible D gene TRBD1, 6 bases. From germline, CDR1 is WSHSY and CDR2 SAAADI. This CDR3 contains 12 residues. V was pared by 4 bases and J by 4 bases, with 7 bases between.

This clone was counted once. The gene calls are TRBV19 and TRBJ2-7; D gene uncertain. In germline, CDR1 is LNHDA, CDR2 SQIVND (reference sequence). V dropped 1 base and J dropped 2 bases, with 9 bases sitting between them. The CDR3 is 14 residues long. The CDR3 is CASSIGRGAYEQYF. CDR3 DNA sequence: TGTGCCAGTAGTATAGGGCGCGGAGCCTACGAGCAGTACTTC.

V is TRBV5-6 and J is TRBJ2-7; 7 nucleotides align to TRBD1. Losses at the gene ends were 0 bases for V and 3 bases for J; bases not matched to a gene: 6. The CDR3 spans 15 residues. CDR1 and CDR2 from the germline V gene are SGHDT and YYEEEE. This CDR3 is CASSLGRTGLYEQYF. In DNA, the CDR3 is TGTGCCAGCAGCTTGGGTAGGACAGGACTCTACGAGCAGTACTTC.